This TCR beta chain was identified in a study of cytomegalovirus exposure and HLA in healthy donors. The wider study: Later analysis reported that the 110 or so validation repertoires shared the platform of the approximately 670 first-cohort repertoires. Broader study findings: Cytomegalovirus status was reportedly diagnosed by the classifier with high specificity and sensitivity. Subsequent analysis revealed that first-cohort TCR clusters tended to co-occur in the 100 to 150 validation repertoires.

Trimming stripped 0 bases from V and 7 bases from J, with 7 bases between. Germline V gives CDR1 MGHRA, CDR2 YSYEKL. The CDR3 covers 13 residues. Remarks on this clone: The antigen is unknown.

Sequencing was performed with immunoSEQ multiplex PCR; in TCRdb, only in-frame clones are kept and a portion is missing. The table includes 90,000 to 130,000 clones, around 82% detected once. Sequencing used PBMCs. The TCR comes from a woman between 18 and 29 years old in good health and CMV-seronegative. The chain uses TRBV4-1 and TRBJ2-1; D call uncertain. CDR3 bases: TGCGCCAGCAGCCAAGATTTCGGGAATGAGCAGTTCTTC. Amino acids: CASSQDFGNEQFF.